Sequencing of this TCR beta chain was carried out in a study of beta chain features in type 1 diabetes. Findings and caveats of the study: In the patient group, naive, central memory and Treg TCRB repertoires seemed more alike than in the healthy donor group. A potential PCR bias toward shorter templates would be equal in patient and control samples. Resolution of whether HLA type affects TCRB rearrangement was not achieved here.

Reverse transcribing all isolated RNA meant expressed TCRB transcripts were sequenced. The data were produced by immunoSEQ multiplex PCR, yet TCRdb's version contains in-frame clones alone and is incomplete. The repertoire holds roughly 170,000 clones, with more than 10% as singletons. The table lists this clone with a count of one. Its antigen is undetermined. The V and J ends lost 7 bases and 15 bases, in that order; junction bases with no gene match: 13. The CDR3 totals 14 residues. The V gene's germline CDR1 is SGDLS and CDR2 YYNGEE. The sample taken for sequencing was central memory CD4+ T cells from blood. This sequence was found in a woman between 18 and 29 years old in good health. This chain uses TRBV9 with TRBJ2-1, with TRBD2 matching over 13 bases. CDR3 coding DNA: TGTGCCAGCGATCGGACTAGCGGGAGTATGTACCCGTTCTTC. It encodes CASDRTSGSMYPFF.